There are many counts of the clone carrying this T cell receptor beta chain. Antigen unknown. TCRdb reprocessed the reads via MiXCR and lists one record per CDR3 protein. This repertoire shows fewer than 350,000 distinct CDR3 sequences, about 28% found once; its top ten account for 20%. The data originate from a study of T cell repertoires in cytomegalovirus infection. Whole-study context: The study used recently identified HLA-C-restricted and well-studied HLA-B-restricted CMV epitopes. Evidence of both CMV infection and a matching HLA type came from public TCR beta signatures.

Study-wide points: HLA-C-restricted TCR beta clonotypes specific for CMV led the ex vivo response. Based on cumulative public TCR beta family frequency, carriers of CMV plus the relevant HLA were identified.

Germline V gene data show CDR1 as MDHEN and CDR2 as SYDVKM. There are 14 residues in the CDR3. The ends lost 5 bases at V and 2 bases at J; junction bases unmatched: 4. The J gene is TRBJ2-7, the V gene TRBV28; TRBD1 matches at 9 bases. The source is a human donor in good health (CMV status not recorded). Some clones in this sample may be carry-over from other donors' samples. The starting material was cultured PBMCs, obtained from culture after CMV antigen stimulation. CDR3 sequence: CASSRQGVTYEQYF. DNA of the CDR3: TGTGCCAGCAGTCGACAGGGGGTTACCTACGAGCAGTACTTC.